What follows describes a single T cell receptor (beta chain). The V end was cut by 4 bases, the J end by 2 bases, with 12 bases between. Germline V gene lookup returns CDR1 SGDLS and CDR2 YYNGEE. The CDR3 extends over 14 amino acids. This entry belongs to a study of CD8+ T cells in alopecia areata. Indicated treatment: oral pan-JAK inhibitor, 5-10 mg twice daily. Extracted RNA was reverse transcribed, and the resulting cDNA served as sequencing template. Using immunoSEQ multiplex PCR, the repertoire was profiled, and TCRdb retains in-frame clones only, with some absent. Of some 42,000 clones listed, roughly 90% were seen once; the top ten hold under 20%.

This clonotype originated in a human donor with alopecia areata. This sequence joins TRBV9 and TRBJ1-1; possibly TRBD1 for D (5 bases). The sample here was CD8+ T cells sorted from blood, taken at week 24, from a patient treated with tofacitinib. The DNA for the CDR3 is TGTGCCAGCAGCCATGGGGACCTAAACACTGAAGCTTTCTTT. Protein: CASSHGDLNTEAFF.